Listed below are T cell receptor beta chains from one sample, sequenced in a study of early T cells in non-severe SARS-CoV-2 infection. In TCRdb, the 5' RACE reads were re-called with MiXCR into one record per CDR3 protein. Here the sample spans around 78,000 distinct CDR3 sequences, 9.5% to 13% being singletons. This specimen consisted of whole blood, obtained at baseline. The source of these receptors is an adult who was a healthcare worker with PCR-confirmed SARS-CoV-2 infection or an uninfected control (not recorded which). CDR3s include the opening cysteine and the closing phenylalanine or tryptophan. A D gene is named only where the DNA matches it firmly. Expanded clones are given a class, and other clones once, few, many or no size at all.

j_call v_call d_call clone_size cdr3_aa cdr3_nt
TRBJ2-7 TRBV12-3/TRBV12-4 TRBD2 . CASSLGLAGATYEQYF TGTGCCAGCAGTTTGGGGCTAGCGGGGGCGACCTACGAGCAGTACTTC
TRBJ2-1 TRBV25-1 . . CASSVPGEYNEQFF TGTGCCAGCAGTGTCCCCGGGGAGTACAATGAGCAGTTCTTC
TRBJ2-7 TRBV2 . few CASSEAPGNSYEQYF TGTGCCAGCAGTGAAGCGCCCGGCAACTCCTACGAGCAGTACTTC
TRBJ2-5 TRBV4-3 TRBD2 many CASSQARQRGVQETQYF TGCGCCAGCAGCCAAGCCCGTCAGCGGGGGGTTCAAGAGACCCAGTACTTC
TRBJ1-5 TRBV6-6 TRBD1 . CASSFQQGAREPQHF TGTGCCAGCAGTTTTCAACAGGGGGCTAGGGAGCCCCAGCATTTT
TRBJ2-7 TRBV7-8 . few CASRASGSSYEQYF TGTGCCAGCAGGGCTTCCGGTTCGTCCTACGAGCAGTACTTC
TRBJ1-4 TRBV18 TRBD1 many CASSNTGQENEKLFF TGTGCCAGCTCAAATACGGGACAGGAAAATGAAAAACTGTTTTTT
TRBJ2-3 TRBV19 TRBD1 . CASSQGARDTQYF TGTGCCAGTTCTCAGGGGGCGCGCGATACGCAGTATTTT
TRBJ2-7 TRBV5-1 . few CASSSWGEQYF TGCGCCAGCAGCTCCTGGGGCGAGCAGTACTTC
TRBJ2-1 TRBV14 TRBD2 many CASSRLAGGRAEQFF TGTGCCAGCAGCCGACTAGCGGGGGGGCGAGCTGAGCAGTTCTTC
TRBJ2-5 TRBV12-3/TRBV12-4 . many CASSFFSGQETQYF TGTGCCAGCAGTTTCTTTAGTGGTCAAGAGACCCAGTACTTC